The 20 T cell receptor beta chains below come from one sample, sequenced in a study of blood T cell repertoires in COVID-19. Generated by immunoSEQ multiplex PCR, the TCRdb table keeps only in-frame clones and is missing some. Counted here are 69,000 or so clones, about four fifths occurring once; the ten biggest clones make up around 9.6%. The sample consisted of peripheral blood. All receptors come from a woman older than 75 with acute or convalescent COVID-19.

This chain links TRBV2 with TRBJ2-2; 8 bases are shared with TRBD1. In germline, CDR1 is SNHLY, CDR2 FYNNEI. CDR3 size: 15 residues. V was pared by 7 bases and J by 6 bases, with 10 bases of the junction left unmatched. CDR3 residues: CASTGTRGLPGELFF. The CDR3 DNA reads as TGTGCCAGCACTGGGACCAGGGGGCTCCCCGGGGAGCTGTTTTTT.

The chain has TRBV24-1 and TRBJ2-1; 8 positions agree with TRBD1. The germline V gene encodes CDR1 KGHDR and CDR2 SFDVKD. The CDR3 covers 14 residues. J gave up 7 bases and V 0 bases, and 1 base lay outside the gene matches. This chain's CDR3 is CATSDLRDRNEQFF. The CDR3 DNA reads as TGTGCCACCAGTGATTTGAGGGACAGGAATGAGCAGTTCTTC.

The chain combines TRBV7-2 with TRBJ2-6, with D perhaps matching TRBD2 (5 bases). The CDR3 runs to 15 residues. Germline V lookup: CDR1 SGHTA, CDR2 FQGNSA. V was cut by 3 bases and J by 0 bases, with 6 bases left in between. The CDR3 sequence is CASSFGGSGANVLTF. The CDR3 nucleotides are TGTGCCAGCAGCTTCGGAGGCTCTGGGGCCAACGTCCTGACTTTC.

This clone was recorded once. This chain joins TRBV29-1 and TRBJ1-2; D is unclear. Germline V lookup: CDR1 SQVTM, CDR2 ANQGSEA. The V gene lost 1 base and the J gene lost 5 bases, with 5 bases spanning the gap. The CDR3 sequence is 11 residues long. For the CDR3, the DNA is TGCAGCGTTGAAGTTCGTTATGGCTACACCTTC. It codes for CSVEVRYGYTF.

This clone was counted between two and nine times. The V gene is TRBV19, the J gene TRBJ1-1; 7 bases are a match to TRBD1. Germline CDR1 is LNHDA and CDR2 is SQIVND (reference sequence). The CDR3 length is 15 residues. V lost 4 bases, J lost 0 bases, and 5 bases stayed unmatched. In DNA, the CDR3 is TGTGCCAGTAGTACCCCACAGGGGATGAACACTGAAGCTTTCTTT. It specifies CASSTPQGMNTEAFF.

V and J are TRBV3-1 (or the pseudogene TRBV3-2) and TRBJ1-5, with D possibly TRBD1 on 5 matching bases. Germline V lookup: CDR1 LGHDT, CDR2 YNNKEL (reference sequence). V lost 5 bases to trimming and J lost 5 bases, with 10 bases between them. This CDR3 has 13 amino acids. CDR3: CASSLQGHQPQHF. The DNA of the CDR3 is TGTGCCAGCAGCTTGCAGGGCCATCAGCCCCAGCATTTT.

This sequence joins TRBV12-3 or TRBV12-4 and TRBJ2-7; maybe TRBD2 (6 bases). The CDR3 has 13 residues. V lost 3 bases, J lost 3 bases, and 9 bases lay in between. CDR3 sequence: CASSFGGVYEQYF. The CDR3 coding sequence is TGTGCCAGCAGTTTCGGGGGAGTCTACGAGCAGTACTTC.

The gene calls are TRBV5-8 and TRBJ2-1, with 10 bases identical to TRBD1. V lost 4 bases, J lost 8 bases, and 9 bases stayed unmatched. The length of the CDR3 is 15 residues. Germline V gene data show CDR1 as SGHTS and CDR2 as YDEGEE. In nucleotides, the CDR3 is TGTGCCAGCAGCCCGTGGGACAGGGGTTTCGATGAGCAGTTCTTC. Translation gives CASSPWDRGFDEQFF.

The V and J genes are TRBV7-9 and TRBJ1-1; 11 bases agree with TRBD1. Germline V CDR1 and CDR2: SEHNR, FQNEAQ (reference sequence). This CDR3 comprises 15 residues. V dropped 5 bases and J dropped 3; count of bases not matched to a gene: 5. The CDR3 region is CASSRSDRGHTEAFF. CDR3 nucleotides: TGTGCCAGCAGCAGATCGGACAGGGGGCACACTGAAGCTTTCTTT.

The chain recombines TRBV5-1 with TRBJ1-1; the D is unclear. Germline V gene lookup returns CDR1 SGHRS and CDR2 YFSETQ. This CDR3 spans 15 amino acids. Trimming removed 4 bases from V and 0 bases from J, with 13 bases in between. The CDR3 sequence is CASSTTRNMNTEAFF. DNA of the CDR3: TGCGCCAGCAGCACGACACGGAATATGAACACTGAAGCTTTCTTT.

The chain uses TRBV6-6 and TRBJ1-1; 7 bases agree with TRBD1. The V gene's germline CDR1 is MNHNY and CDR2 SVGAGI (reference sequence). J was trimmed by 3 bases and V by 2 bases; bases with no gene match: 6. The CDR3 contains 15 residues. CDR3 coding DNA: TGTGCCAGCAGTTACAGGAGGGGGCGAGACACTGAAGCTTTCTTT. Its translation is CASSYRRGRDTEAFF.

This rearrangement joins TRBV3-1 (or the pseudogene TRBV3-2) to TRBJ1-4; 11 bases map to TRBD1. Germline V CDR1 and CDR2: LGHDT, YNNKEL (reference sequence). The ends lost 4 bases at V and 8 bases at J; junction bases unmatched: 9. The CDR3 is 16 residues long. The CDR3 nucleotides read TGTGCCAGCAGCCGGGAGATGGGACAGGGGGGAGAAAAACTGTTTTTT. This gives the protein CASSREMGQGGEKLFF.

The chain couples TRBV19 to TRBJ1-2; 8 bases align to TRBD1. Germline V gene data show CDR1 as LNHDA and CDR2 as SQIVND (reference sequence). This CDR3 comprises 12 residues. With 7 bases clipped from V and 8 bases from J, the junction kept 6 bases outside the gene matches. The CDR3 region is CASTTTGGGYTF. The CDR3 DNA reads as TGTGCCAGTACCACAACAGGGGGGGGCTACACCTTC.

CDR3 residues: CASSQRTSGRGEQFF. In DNA form, the CDR3 reads TGCGCCAGCAGCCAACGGACTAGCGGTCGAGGTGAGCAGTTCTTC. This chain links TRBV4-1 with TRBJ2-1; TRBD2 matches 10 bases. CDR3 length equals 15 residues. Unmatched junction bases numbered 7, after V lost 2 bases and J lost 9 bases. The germline CDR1 and CDR2 sequences are MGHRA and YSYEKL.

The chain is built from TRBV3-1 (or the pseudogene TRBV3-2) and TRBJ2-1; TRBD2 matches 12 bases. The V and J ends lost 4 bases and 2 bases, in that order; junction bases with no gene match: 6. Germline V lookup: CDR1 LGHDT, CDR2 YNNKEL (reference sequence). CDR3 size: 17 residues. Here the CDR3 reads CASSLGASGGAYNEQFF. CDR3 DNA: TGTGCCAGCAGCCTAGGGGCTAGCGGGGGGGCCTACAATGAGCAGTTCTTC.

This clone showed up just once. This chain joins TRBV29-1 and TRBJ2-3; TRBD2 matches 9 bases. Looked up from germline, CDR1 is SQVTM and CDR2 is ANQGSEA. This CDR3 has 14 residues. V lost 8 bases and J lost 1; bases outside the gene matches: 7. The CDR3 here is CSHSGGSGTDTQYF. The CDR3, as DNA: TGCAGCCATAGCGGGGGCAGTGGCACAGATACGCAGTATTTT.

J is TRBJ1-1 and V is TRBV12-3 or TRBV12-4; D is possibly TRBD1 (5 bases). The CDR3 runs 12 residues. Trimming left V 6 bases short and J 8 bases short, with 13 bases between. CDR3 nucleotide sequence: TGTGCCAGCAGGATGACAGAGTCCGAAGCTTTCTTT. It encodes CASRMTESEAFF.

The J gene is TRBJ2-7, the V gene TRBV10-3, with a weak D call TRBD2 (6 bases). CDR1 ENHRY and CDR2 SYGVKD come from the germline V gene. With 3 bases removed from V and 1 base from J, the gap between germline ends came to 13 bases. The length of the CDR3 is 15 residues. For the CDR3, the DNA is TGTGCCATCAGTGATTCGACTAGTCAGTCCTACGAGCAGTACTTC. Translation gives CAISDSTSQSYEQYF.

CDR3 sequence (DNA): TGTGCCAGCTCACCACCCTCTTCTAGGTCGTCTAAGGTGGAGCAGTTCTTC. Its translation is CASSPPSSRSSKVEQFF. The V and J genes are TRBV18 and TRBJ2-1, with unresolved D. The CDR3 covers 17 residues. CDR1 and CDR2 from the germline V gene are KGHSH and LQKENI. V was clipped by 0 bases and J by 10 bases, with 22 bases between them.

Concerning this clone itself: One end of the junction does not line up with germline, which may come from a read error. V and J are TRBV3-1 (or the pseudogene TRBV3-2) and TRBJ1-4; D may be TRBD1 (6 bases). Germline V lookup: CDR1 LGHDT, CDR2 YNNKEL (reference sequence). CDR3 length equals 16 residues. CDR3 in DNA: TGTGCCAGCAGCCGAAAGACCGGGACAACTTATGAAAAACTGTTTTTT. It translates to CASSRKTGTTYEKLFF.